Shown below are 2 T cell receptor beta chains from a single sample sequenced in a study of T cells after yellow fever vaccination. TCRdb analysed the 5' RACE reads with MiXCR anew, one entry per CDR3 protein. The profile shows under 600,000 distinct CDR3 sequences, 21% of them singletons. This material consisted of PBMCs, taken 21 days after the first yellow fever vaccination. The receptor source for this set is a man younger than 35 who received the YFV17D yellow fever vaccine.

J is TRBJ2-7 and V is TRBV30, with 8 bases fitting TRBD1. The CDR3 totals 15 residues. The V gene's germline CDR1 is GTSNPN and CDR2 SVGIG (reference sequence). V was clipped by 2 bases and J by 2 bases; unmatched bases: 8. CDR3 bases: TGTGCCTGGAGTCACTTGGGACAGGCAGCCTACGAGCAGTACTTC. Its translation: CAWSHLGQAAYEQYF.

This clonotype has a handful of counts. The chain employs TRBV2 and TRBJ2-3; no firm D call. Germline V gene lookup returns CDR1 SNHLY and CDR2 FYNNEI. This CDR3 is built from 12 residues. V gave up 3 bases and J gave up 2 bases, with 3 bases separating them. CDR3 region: CASSEHTDTQYF. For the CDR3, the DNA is TGTGCCAGCAGTGAGCACACAGATACGCAGTATTTT.